This T cell receptor (beta chain) was identified during a study of identical twins (dated by TCRdb to 2016 to 2018). For the wider study: TCR alpha and beta repertoires from monozygotic twins, unrelated adults of various ages and cord blood were deep-sequenced to test whether fetal clonotypes persist. Replicate twin experiments were performed at different times using different library preparation protocols to rule out contamination.

What the research found in general, with its limitations: Recombination models systematically underestimated out-of-frame TCR alpha sharing in monozygotic twins but agreed with sharing between unrelated individuals. Zero-insertion analyses could be partly confounded by invariant T cells such as MAIT and iNKT, though diverse VJ usage argued against such confounding for most clonotypes. The excess sharing between twins in beta out-of-frame sequences was weaker because fewer shared sequences reduced the signal-to-noise ratio. Compared with coincidental sharing between unrelated individuals, out-of-frame TCR alpha sequences shared between twins had an excess of sequences with low generation probability. Because the same donors could not be followed over many years, conclusions were based on cross-sectional statistical analysis. Fewer insertions were carried by abundant cord blood beta clonotypes; a weaker similar trend was observed in young adult naive repertoires, while no such trend was observed in memory repertoires.

This clonotype occurred a few times. There is no known antigen for this receptor. Base qualities are missing; no much larger clone stands one base away. V and J are truncated by 3 bases and 4 bases respectively, leaving an intervening sequence of 8 bases. The CDR3 spans 13 residues, from the cysteine through the phenylalanine. The DNA shown is the 39-base CDR3, in frame from base 1. Receptor amplification or capture employed 5' RACE. Sequencing took place on an Illumina HiSeq 2000. A universal primer binding site was added through template switching, and the final cDNA carried a unique molecular identifier so that TCR cDNA molecules could be counted accurately. Specific primers in the conserved constant-segment region were used to synthesize first-strand cDNA for the TCR alpha and beta chains. Each cDNA library was double barcoded, with a SMART-Mk sample barcode plus Illumina barcodes, to control for contamination. Two successive PCR steps introduced TruSeq adapter sequences along with Illumina sample barcodes. The TCR alpha and beta cDNA libraries were sequenced on the Illumina HiSeq platform using custom primers. In the original analysis: MiGEC was used to process raw reads and extract unique molecular identifiers, and MiXCR was used to find CDR3 positions. For each individual, recombination models were inferred using an EM algorithm with the repgenHMM and IGoR tools. The analysis of shared clonotypes was done with the tcR package in R, with sharing normalized by the product of cloneset sizes. Out-of-frame nonproductive sequences were analyzed to study raw recombination free of thymic and clonal selection effects. Using fastp at Q25 and MiXCR, TCRdb reprocessed the public reads and kept productive beta chains. Entries that share a CDR3 protein sequence are merged under the most common genes and DNA. None of the V and J calls come from the authors' own analysis; TCRdb made them. Within this sample are hundreds of thousands of distinct CDR3 sequences, with 9% to 15% of them counted one time only. The ten most abundant clones make up around 1.5% of the sample.

Only healthy Caucasian donors were included. The twin cohort comprised three pairs of female monozygotic twins, all aged roughly 18 to 29 years. The RNA used for TCR libraries was isolated from peripheral blood mononuclear cells. This same sample was also part of a study on yellow fever vaccine responses in identical twins. As that second paper reports: According to the authors, in identical twins the way T cells responded to vaccination appeared partly convergent and partly personalized. In identical twins, the study followed T cell clones that responded to the vaccine with precision.

This chain joins TRBV12-3 or TRBV12-4 to TRBJ2-3, with no D gene named confidently. This TCR came from a woman between 18 and 29 years old in good health. Source material: PBMCs. CDR3 reads: CASSFPIADTQYF. The nucleotide sequence reads as follows: TGTGCCAGCAGTTTCCCTATCGCAGATACGCAGTATTTT.